A single sample is the source of the 6 T cell receptor beta chains below, sequenced in a study of cytomegalovirus exposure and HLA in healthy donors. The primer mix had 60 Vbeta and 13 Jbeta primers. Data came from immunoSEQ multiplex PCR; TCRdb stores just in-frame clones and leaves some out. This table holds approximately 170,000 clones, 60% to 85% found once. Input material: PBMCs. Every receptor here comes from a male donor in good health and CMV-seropositive.

The chain recombines TRBV7-6 with TRBJ2-5; the D gene is possibly TRBD1 (5 bases). The J call may be wrong; the DNA end is better matched by TRBJ2-7. Germline CDR1 SGHVS, CDR2 FNYEAQ. The CDR3 is made up of 13 amino acids. CDR3 sequence (DNA): TGTGCCAGCAGCTTAGCCCAGGGTTACGAGCAGTACTTC. It codes for CASSLAQGYEQYF.

The chain couples TRBV4-1 to TRBJ1-2, with 7 bases lining up with TRBD1. V shed 0 bases, J shed 4 bases, and the junction held 8 bases outside the gene matches. Germline values: CDR1 MGHRA, CDR2 YSYEKL. The CDR3 sequence is 16 residues long. The CDR3 coding sequence is TGCGCCAGCAGCCAAGATTTTACCGGGACAGCCTATGGCTACACCTTC. It codes for CASSQDFTGTAYGYTF.

The V gene is TRBV10-3, the J gene TRBJ2-5; 8 bases match TRBD2. J lost 4 bases, V lost 5 bases, and 3 bases had no gene match. This CDR3 contains 13 residues. Germline V CDR1 and CDR2: ENHRY, SYGVKD. Here the CDR3 DNA reads TGTGCCATCAGTTCGGGACTAGGAGAGACCCAGTACTTC. Residues: CAISSGLGETQYF.

This clone was seen a handful of times. The chain has TRBV6-6 and TRBJ2-5; possible D gene TRBD1, 6 bases. Near its end, the DNA agrees better with TRBJ2-7, so the J call may be wrong. This CDR3 contains 13 residues. Germline lookup yields CDR1 MNHNY and CDR2 SVGAGI (reference sequence). CDR3 amino acids: CASSYTGFYEQYF. The CDR3 nucleotides read TGTGCCAGCAGTTACACAGGGTTCTACGAGCAGTACTTC.

J is TRBJ1-5 and V is TRBV7-2, with D possibly TRBD1 on 5 matching bases. The CDR3 sequence is 13 residues long. V lost 5 bases, J lost 2 bases, and 7 bases lay in between. Germline-derived CDR1 and CDR2 are SGHTA and FQGNSA. The CDR3 loop is CASSPGRNQPQHF. The CDR3 bases are TGTGCCAGCAGCCCAGGGCGCAATCAGCCCCAGCATTTT. Using reference TRBV7-2 and TRBJ1-5 for the parts outside the CDR3, the full variable domain is GAGVSQSPSNKVTEKGKDVELRCDPISGHTALYWYRQSLGQGLEFLIYFQGNSAPDKSGLPSDRFSAERTGGSVSTLTIQRTQQEDSAVYLCASSPGRNQPQHFGDGTRLSIL.

There are a few counts of this clone. V usage is TRBV5-4 and J usage is TRBJ1-2; unclear D gene. The CDR3 is 17 residues long. CDR1 and CDR2 (germline): SGHNT, YYREEE (reference sequence). Trimming removed 0 bases from V and 4 bases from J, with 19 bases in between. The CDR3 loop is CASSLVLGTSTVYGYTF. The CDR3 DNA follows: TGTGCCAGCAGCTTGGTCCTTGGTACTTCGACTGTCTATGGCTACACCTTC.